A selection of T cell receptor beta chains follows, all from one sample in a study of T cell changes during pregnancy in multiple sclerosis. Profiling relied on immunoSEQ multiplex PCR, and the TCRdb table lists in-frame clones only, not all of them. The sample holds around 80,000 clones, about 91% seen once. The specimen was peripheral blood, collected before pregnancy. The receptors here all came from a female donor with multiple sclerosis, enrolled in a pregnancy study. CDR3s include the opening cysteine and the closing phenylalanine or tryptophan. Fields, in order: V gene, D gene, CDR3 length, J gene, clone size, CDR3 protein, CDR3 DNA. A D gene is named only where the DNA matches it firmly. Expanded clones are given a class, and other clones once, few, many or no size at all.

TRBV18	TRBD2	18	TRBJ2-6	.	CASSPELAGVTGANVLTF	TGTGCCAGCTCACCAGAGCTAGCGGGAGTAACGGGGGCCAACGTCCTGACTTTC
TRBV5-1	.	14	TRBJ2-7	.	CASPGPDSSYEQYF	TGCGCCAGTCCCGGACCGGACTCTTCCTACGAGCAGTACTTC
TRBV28	TRBD2	14	TRBJ2-1	.	CASAVAGGLNEQFF	TGTGCCAGTGCCGTAGCGGGAGGGCTGAATGAGCAGTTCTTC
TRBV6-5	TRBD1	14	TRBJ2-5	.	CASREGTGRKTQYF	TGTGCCAGCAGAGAGGGGACAGGGAGGAAGACCCAGTACTTC
TRBV5-6	TRBD2	17	TRBJ2-2	.	CASSQLGLAAMGGELFF	TGTGCCAGCAGCCAACTAGGACTAGCGGCAATGGGGGGGGAGCTGTTTTTT
TRBV7-2	.	14	TRBJ2-3	.	CASSPGGSTDTQYF	TGTGCCAGCAGCCCGGGTGGGTCCACAGATACGCAGTATTTT
TRBV29-1	TRBD1	12	TRBJ2-5	.	CSVTGGQETQYF	TGCAGCGTAACAGGGGGGCAAGAGACCCAGTACTTC
TRBV2	.	12	TRBJ1-1	.	CASISENTEAFF	TGTGCCAGCATCAGTGAGAACACTGAAGCTTTCTTT
TRBV7-7	TRBD2	15	TRBJ2-3	.	CASSPRASGRDTQYF	TGTGCTAGCAGCCCCCGGGCTAGCGGGAGAGATACGCAGTATTTT
TRBV9	.	16	TRBJ2-3	.	CASSVSPQGNTDTQYF	TGTGCCAGCAGCGTTTCCCCCCAGGGGAATACGGATACGCAGTATTTT
TRBV13	TRBD2	16	TRBJ2-5	.	CASSLRTSGIGETQYF	TGTGCCAGCAGCCTTCGGACTAGCGGGATCGGTGAGACCCAGTACTTC
TRBV19	.	16	TRBJ2-2	.	CASDRTGTRNTGELFF	TGTGCCTCGGACCGGACGGGGACAAGGAACACCGGGGAGCTGTTTTTT
TRBV28	.	15	TRBJ2-7	once	CASSFAGERRGEQYF	TGTGCCAGCAGTTTCGCAGGGGAAAGACGGGGCGAGCAGTACTTC
TRBV5-6	TRBD2	16	TRBJ2-2	.	CASSFGLAENTGELFF	TGTGCCAGCAGCTTTGGACTAGCGGAGAACACCGGGGAGCTGTTTTTT
TRBV13	.	16	TRBJ2-1	.	CASSLEGIPTYNEQFF	TGTGCCAGCAGCTTAGAGGGGATTCCGACCTACAATGAGCAGTTCTTC
TRBV7-9	.	15	TRBJ2-3	.	CASVSRLWGADTQYF	TGTGCCAGCGTATCTCGCTTGTGGGGGGCAGATACGCAGTATTTT
TRBV5-4	TRBD2	20	TRBJ2-1	.	CASSPRTGLTSGSSYNEQFF	TGTGCCAGCAGCCCTCGTACGGGACTGACTAGCGGGAGTTCCTACAATGAGCAGTTCTTC
TRBV25-1	TRBD2	15	TRBJ2-1	.	CASSPTSGSRNEQFF	TGTGCCAGCAGCCCCACAAGCGGGAGCAGGAATGAGCAGTTCTTC
TRBV7-6	TRBD1	19	TRBJ1-1	.	CASSPVGGQANPMNTEAFF	TGTGCCAGCAGCCCGGTAGGGGGACAGGCCAACCCCATGAACACTGAAGCTTTCTTT
TRBV2	TRBD1	19	TRBJ1-1	few	CASSEALGGLTGTKTEAFF	TGTGCCAGCAGTGAAGCCCTTGGTGGGTTGACAGGGACGAAGACTGAAGCTTTCTTT
TRBV28	.	15	TRBJ2-1	once	CASSSATGSYNEQFF	TGTGCCAGCAGTTCTGCGACAGGCTCCTACAATGAGCAGTTCTTC
TRBV28	.	14	TRBJ1-5	.	CASSTLASNQPQHF	TGTGCCAGCAGTACTCTCGCAAGCAATCAGCCCCAGCATTTT
TRBV5-4	.	14	TRBJ2-3	.	CASSLGGWRGSQYF	TGTGCCAGCAGCTTGGGTGGTTGGCGGGGCTCGCAGTATTTT
TRBV6-5	.	13	TRBJ2-7	.	CASSPLLESEQYF	TGTGCCAGCAGCCCACTTCTCGAATCCGAGCAGTACTTC
TRBV7-3	TRBD1	13	TRBJ2-7	.	CASSWDRGYEQYF	TGTGCCAGCAGCTGGGACAGGGGCTACGAGCAGTACTTC
TRBV6-6	TRBD2	16	TRBJ2-2	.	CASSYGASGNTGELFF	TGTGCCAGCAGTTACGGCGCTAGCGGGAACACCGGGGAGCTGTTTTTT
TRBV21-1	.	14	TRBJ1-2	.	CASSIVVANGGYTF	TGTGCCAGCAGCATCGTGGTAGCAAACGGGGGCTACACCTTC
TRBV25-1	.	15	TRBJ1-3	.	CASIHPGENGNTIYF	TGTGCCAGCATACACCCGGGTGAAAATGGAAACACCATATATTTT
TRBV9	.	13	TRBJ2-1	few	CASGGVRDYEQFF	TGTGCCAGCGGAGGAGTTAGAGACTATGAGCAGTTCTTC
TRBV28	.	12	TRBJ2-1	.	CASSRVYNEQFF	TGTGCCAGCAGCCGAGTATACAATGAGCAGTTCTTC
TRBV27	TRBD1	15	TRBJ2-1	.	CASSQTGWVWSEQFF	TGTGCCAGCAGCCAGACAGGGTGGGTGTGGAGTGAGCAGTTCTTC
TRBV29-1	.	13	TRBJ2-7	.	CSVRRGLALEQYF	TGCAGCGTTCGTCGAGGCCTAGCCCTCGAGCAGTACTTC
TRBV5-5	TRBD1	16	TRBJ1-1	.	CASSLTGGGMNTEAFF	TGTGCCAGCAGCTTAACAGGGGGAGGGATGAACACTGAAGCTTTCTTT
TRBV5-6	.	16	TRBJ2-1	.	CASSLSSAGWFDEQFF	TGTGCCAGCAGCTTGTCCTCAGCGGGTTGGTTTGATGAGCAGTTCTTC
TRBV19	TRBD1	14	TRBJ2-3	.	CASSITGGTDTQYF	TGTGCCAGTAGTATAACAGGGGGCACAGATACGCAGTATTTT
TRBV28	.	15	TRBJ2-5	.	CASSLLEQGKETQYF	TGTGCCAGCAGTTTGTTAGAACAGGGAAAAGAGACCCAGTACTTC
TRBV7-2	TRBD1	16	TRBJ1-4	.	CASSSRRGPGSEKLFF	TGTGCCAGCAGCTCGCGCAGGGGGCCAGGGAGTGAAAAACTGTTTTTT
TRBV7-2	TRBD2	17	TRBJ2-7	once	CASSLVGGAGGRHEQYF	TGTGCCAGCAGCTTAGTGGGGGGGGCGGGAGGTAGACACGAGCAGTACTTC
TRBV27	TRBD2	14	TRBJ2-7	.	CASRTSGSVYEQYF	TGTGCCAGCAGGACTAGCGGGAGTGTCTACGAGCAGTACTTC
TRBV7-9	.	13	TRBJ2-5	.	CASSRSFRETQYF	TGTGCCAGCTCGAGGAGCTTTAGAGAGACCCAGTACTTC
TRBV6-6	TRBD1	12	TRBJ2-7	.	CASSFDRGRQYF	TGTGCCAGCAGTTTCGACAGGGGGCGGCAGTACTTC
TRBV5-1	TRBD1	14	TRBJ2-7	.	CASSSGTVTGEQYF	TGCGCCAGCAGCTCGGGGACAGTTACTGGCGAGCAGTACTTC
TRBV28	.	14	TRBJ1-2	.	CASSLRLGARGYTF	TGTGCCAGCAGTTTACGGTTGGGGGCGCGGGGCTACACCTTC
TRBV6-5	TRBD1	16	TRBJ2-1	.	CASSYGTGPTHNEQFF	TGTGCCAGCAGTTATGGGACAGGACCAACCCACAATGAGCAGTTCTTC
TRBV10-1	.	13	TRBJ2-5	.	CASSGQTQETQYF	TGCGCCAGCAGTGGGCAGACTCAAGAGACCCAGTACTTC
TRBV5-4	.	16	TRBJ2-2	once	CASSLDPGSNTGELFF	TGTGCCAGCAGCCTGGATCCCGGGAGCAACACCGGGGAGCTGTTTTTT
TRBV27	TRBD1	16	TRBJ2-3	once	CASSDPGTGSTDTQYF	TGTGCCAGCAGTGATCCCGGGACAGGGAGCACAGATACGCAGTATTTT
TRBV30	.	15	TRBJ1-4	.	CAWSDRVLPNEKLFF	TGTGCCTGGAGTGACAGGGTTCTCCCTAATGAAAAACTGTTTTTT
TRBV5-1	.	13	TRBJ2-1	.	CASSSTFYNEQFF	TGCGCCAGCAGCTCAACTTTTTACAATGAGCAGTTCTTC
TRBV13	.	16	TRBJ2-7	few	CASSLGAGLGGYEQYF	TGTGCCAGCAGCTTAGGCGCTGGGTTGGGGGGCTACGAGCAGTACTTC